This passage covers 17 T cell receptor beta chains from one sample sequenced in a study of cytomegalovirus exposure and HLA in healthy donors. The PCR was carried out with 60 Vbeta primers and 13 Jbeta primers. Libraries were prepared by immunoSEQ multiplex PCR; TCRdb keeps only in-frame clonotypes and omits some of them. The sample has under 150,000 clones; approximately 81% are singletons. Material: PBMCs. Receptors were obtained from a man aged 30 to 45 in good health and CMV-seropositive.

The chain employs TRBV9 and TRBJ2-2; TRBD2 matches 12 bases. Losses at the gene ends were 3 bases for V and 0 bases for J; bases not matched to a gene: 3. The CDR3 is 17 amino acids. CDR1 is SGDLS, CDR2 YYNGEE, per germline. CDR3 in amino acids: CASSDRTSGTNTGELFF. The CDR3 coding sequence is TGTGCCAGCAGCGACAGGACTAGCGGGACGAACACCGGGGAGCTGTTTTTT.

V is TRBV6-4 and J is TRBJ2-2, with D possibly being TRBD1 (5 bases). The CDR3 is made up of 13 amino acids. From germline, CDR1 is MRHNA and CDR2 SNTAGT. Trimming shortened V by 5 bases and J by 5 bases, and 9 bases separated the two germline ends. For the CDR3, the DNA is TGTGCCAGCAGTCACGACAGTACCGGGGAGCTGTTTTTT. Translating gives CASSHDSTGELFF.

This rearrangement joins TRBV30 to TRBJ2-3; D not certain. Germline V gene sequence: CDR1 GTSNPN, CDR2 SVGIG (reference sequence). CDR3 size: 13 residues. The ends were cut back, 1 base at V and 4 bases at J, with 9 bases in the middle. The CDR3 nucleotides are TGTGCCTGGAGTGGTCACTGGTCAGATACGCAGTATTTT. This sequence encodes CAWSGHWSDTQYF.

CDR3 sequence reads: CAWSSYRGGAGGETQYF. The CDR3 DNA reads as TGTGCCTGGAGTTCGTACAGGGGAGGAGCGGGGGGGGAGACCCAGTACTTC. The chain joins TRBV30 to TRBJ2-5; 10 bases are shared with TRBD2. Germline CDR1 GTSNPN, CDR2 SVGIG (reference sequence). Germline trimming cut 2 bases from V and 5 bases from J; bases unmatched to any gene: 14. CDR3 length: 17 residues.

The chain carries TRBV5-1 and TRBJ2-5; D unclear. This CDR3 region has 13 residues. V was trimmed by 0 bases and J by 5 bases, leaving 8 bases between them. Per the germline V gene, CDR1 is SGHRS and CDR2 is YFSETQ. The DNA of the CDR3 is TGCGCCAGCAGCTTGGGTTCGGAGGAGACCCAGTACTTC. Protein product: CASSLGSEETQYF.

The CDR3 sequence: CASSRGQARTTDTQYF. Written as DNA, the CDR3 is TGTGCCAGCAGCCGTGGACAGGCGCGGACCACAGATACGCAGTATTTT. This chain links TRBV11-2 with TRBJ2-3; 7 bases map to TRBD1. CDR1 is SGHAT, CDR2 FQNNGV, per germline. The length of the CDR3 is 16 residues. Trimming at V came to 5 bases and at J to 2 bases, leaving 10 bases not matched to a gene.

This chain joins TRBV27 and TRBJ2-1; the match to TRBD2 covers 13 bases. The junction had 16 bases not matched to a gene; V was cut back by 7 bases and J by 10 bases. CDR1 MNHEY and CDR2 SMNVEV come from the germline V gene (reference sequence). CDR3 length: 17 residues. The DNA of the CDR3 is TGTGCCAGCACCCACCGCCCGGGGACTAGCGGGATTGGGGAGCAGTTCTTC. It translates to CASTHRPGTSGIGEQFF.

The chain links TRBV7-2 to TRBJ1-2, with 7 bases lining up with TRBD1. CDR1 and CDR2 (germline): SGHTA, FQGNSA. The ends lost 2 bases at V and 4 bases at J; junction bases unmatched: 7. This CDR3 is 15 amino acids long. The CDR3 loop reads CASSLLQTGLYGYTF. In DNA, the CDR3 is TGTGCCAGCAGCTTACTTCAGACAGGGCTCTATGGCTACACCTTC.

This clone occurred a few times. The chain is built from TRBV5-1 and TRBJ2-2, with 7 bases that match TRBD2. Per germline, CDR1 SGHRS and CDR2 YFSETQ. Germline trimming cut 4 bases from V and 1 base from J; bases unmatched to any gene: 10. This CDR3 has 17 residues. CDR3 sequence reads: CASSPGWVAGNTGELFF. The CDR3 DNA is TGCGCCAGCAGCCCCGGGTGGGTAGCGGGGAACACCGGGGAGCTGTTTTTT.

V is TRBV4-3 and J is TRBJ1-6; possible D gene TRBD1, 6 bases. CDR3 length: 16 residues. The V end lost 1 base, the J end lost 8 bases, and 15 bases lay between the germline ends. Germline V gene sequence: CDR1 LGHNA, CDR2 YSLEER. In DNA form, the CDR3 reads TGCGCCAGCAGCCAAGCGGCAGGCCCAGGGGATTCACCCCTCCACTTT. Translating it yields CASSQAAGPGDSPLHF.

This chain joins TRBV30 and TRBJ2-7, with TRBD1 identical over 7 bases. J lost 7 bases, V lost 4 bases, and 19 bases had no gene match. The CDR3 is made up of 16 amino acids. The germline V gene has CDR1 GTSNPN and CDR2 SVGIG (reference sequence). Here the CDR3 DNA reads TGTGCCTGGAATTGGGCCCGTGGGCCCGGCAGGGGGGAGCAGTACTTC. Translation gives CAWNWARGPGRGEQYF. The variable domain in full, with the rest retrieved from reference TRBV30 and TRBJ2-7, is SQTIHQWPATLVQPVGSPLSLECTVEGTSNPNLYWYRQAAGRGLQLLFYSVGIGQISSEVPQNLSASRPQDRQFILSSKKLLLSDSGFYLCAWNWARGPGRGEQYFGPGTRLTVT.

V gene TRBV28 combines with J gene TRBJ2-5; possible D gene TRBD1, 6 bases. Trimming removed 7 bases at V and 2 bases at J, with 14 bases between. CDR3 size: 14 residues. The V gene's germline CDR1 is MDHEN and CDR2 SYDVKM. CDR3 nucleotide sequence: TGTGCCAGCATCAATGCAGGGGAACAAGAGACCCAGTACTTC. Its protein is CASINAGEQETQYF.

This clone appeared a single time. The chain employs TRBV7-2 and TRBJ2-7, with 12 bases that match TRBD2. Germline CDR1 reads SGHTA; CDR2 reads FQGNSA. The CDR3 length is 18 residues. Trimming removed 1 base from V and 3 bases from J; junction bases left unmatched: 10. CDR3 nucleotide sequence: TGTGCCAGCAGCTTAGTGAGGGGACTAGCGGGTTTTATCTACGAGCAGTACTTC. It codes for CASSLVRGLAGFIYEQYF.

The chain combines TRBV27 with TRBJ2-1; maybe TRBD2 (5 bases). V gave up 4 bases and J gave up 9 bases, with 13 bases separating them. This CDR3 contains 13 residues. Germline V gene lookup returns CDR1 MNHEY and CDR2 SMNVEV (reference sequence). The CDR3: CASSSRPAGEQFF. CDR3 DNA: TGTGCCAGCAGTTCCCGCCCGGCGGGTGAGCAGTTCTTC.

The gene calls are TRBV27 and TRBJ2-1, with 7 bases matching TRBD1. The V gene's germline CDR1 is MNHEY and CDR2 SMNVEV (reference sequence). The trim removed 5 bases at V and 2 bases at J, leaving 3 bases unmatched. The CDR3 length is 14 residues. DNA of the CDR3: TGTGCCAGCAGTGCGCAGGGGGCCTACAATGAGCAGTTCTTC. Translated: CASSAQGAYNEQFF.

The gene calls are TRBV30 and TRBJ1-5; D remains ambiguous. Germline V CDR1 and CDR2: GTSNPN, SVGIG (reference sequence). The V end was cut by 0 bases, the J end by 0 bases, with 9 bases between. There are 15 residues in the CDR3. CDR3 sequence (DNA): TGTGCCTGGAGTGTAGGTCGGGGTAGCAATCAGCCCCAGCATTTT. As protein: CAWSVGRGSNQPQHF.

Only a few counts were recorded for this clone. The V gene is TRBV2, the J gene TRBJ1-2; D is uncertain. The germline V gene encodes CDR1 SNHLY and CDR2 FYNNEI. Trimming took 6 bases from V and 0 from J, leaving 5 bases between them. CDR3 size: 12 residues. CDR3 sequence reads: CASSTTNYGYTF. CDR3 nucleotide sequence: TGTGCCAGCAGCACTACTAACTATGGCTACACCTTC.